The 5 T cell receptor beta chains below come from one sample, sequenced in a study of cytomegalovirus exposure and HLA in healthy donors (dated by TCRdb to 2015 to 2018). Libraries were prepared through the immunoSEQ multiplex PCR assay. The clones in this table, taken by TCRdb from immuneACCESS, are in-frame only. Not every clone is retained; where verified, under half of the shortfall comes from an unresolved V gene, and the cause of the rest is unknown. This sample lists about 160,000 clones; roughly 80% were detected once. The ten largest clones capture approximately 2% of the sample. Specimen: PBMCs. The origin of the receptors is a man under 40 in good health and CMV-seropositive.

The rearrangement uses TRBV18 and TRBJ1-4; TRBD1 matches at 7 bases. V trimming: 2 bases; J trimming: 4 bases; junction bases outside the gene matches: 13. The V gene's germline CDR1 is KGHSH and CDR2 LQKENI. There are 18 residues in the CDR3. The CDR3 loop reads CASSPASQGGAGNEKLFF. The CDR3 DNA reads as TGTGCCAGCTCACCAGCTTCTCAAGGGGGCGCGGGTAATGAAAAACTGTTTTTT.

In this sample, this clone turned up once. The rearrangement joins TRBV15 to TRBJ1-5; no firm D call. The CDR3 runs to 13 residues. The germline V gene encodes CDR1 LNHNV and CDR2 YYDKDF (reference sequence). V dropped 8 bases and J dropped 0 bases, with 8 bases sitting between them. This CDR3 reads CATSPGSNQPQHF. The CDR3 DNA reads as TGTGCCACCTCTCCGGGTAGCAATCAGCCCCAGCATTTT.

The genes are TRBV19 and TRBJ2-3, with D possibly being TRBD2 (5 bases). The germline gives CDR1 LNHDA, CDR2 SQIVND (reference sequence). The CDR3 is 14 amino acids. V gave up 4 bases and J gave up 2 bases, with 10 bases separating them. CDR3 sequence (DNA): TGTGCCAGTAGTAGAGCTAGCCCCACAGATACGCAGTATTTT. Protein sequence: CASSRASPTDTQYF. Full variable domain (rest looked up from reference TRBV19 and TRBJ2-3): DGGITQSPKYLFRKEGQNVTLSCEQNLNHDAMYWYRQDPGQGLRLIYYSQIVNDFQKGDIAEGYSVSREKKESFPLTVTSAQKNPTAFYLCASSRASPTDTQYFGPGTRLTVL.

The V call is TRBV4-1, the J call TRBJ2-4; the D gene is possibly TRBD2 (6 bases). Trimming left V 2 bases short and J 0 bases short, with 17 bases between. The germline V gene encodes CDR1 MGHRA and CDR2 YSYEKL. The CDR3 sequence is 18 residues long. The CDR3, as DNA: TGCGCCAGCAGCCAACACTGGGGGGAAATTTTAGCCAAAAACATTCAGTACTTC. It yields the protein CASSQHWGEILAKNIQYF.

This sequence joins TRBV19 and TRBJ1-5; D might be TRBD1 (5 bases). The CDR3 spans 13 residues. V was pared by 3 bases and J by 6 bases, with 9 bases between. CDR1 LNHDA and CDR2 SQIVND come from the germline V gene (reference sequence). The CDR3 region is CASSMGLGQPQHF. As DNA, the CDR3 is TGTGCCAGTAGTATGGGGCTCGGTCAGCCCCAGCATTTT.